This record looks at one T cell receptor (beta chain) sequence and its context. Antigen specificity is unknown. One end of the junction is discordant with germline, which a read error may explain. All of the donors resided in Nashville, Tennessee, and each was a Caucasian adult. Method: immunoSEQ multiplex PCR; TCRdb's copy keeps in-frame clones and lacks some. Of over 950,000 clones listed, around three quarters are singletons. CDR1 is MNHEY, CDR2 SMNVEV, per germline (reference sequence). This CDR3 has 14 amino acids. These data come from a study of shared clonotypes between healthy human individuals. Study-wide results and limits: It was anticipated that sequencing depth would influence how many clonotypes donors shared. Researchers sampled only blood; tissue repertoires likely differ.

The receptor comes from a man aged 18 to 29 in good health. Some clones in this sample may be carry-over from other donors' samples. The V gene is TRBV27, the J gene TRBJ1-1, with D perhaps matching TRBD1 (6 bases). Specimen: memory CD4+ T cells from PBMCs. This sample's subset: CD45RA-negative fraction. CDR3 bases: TGTGCCAGCAATTTACGTCAGGGGAGCACTGAAGCTTTCTTT. Its translation is CASNLRQGSTEAFF.